The entry below describes one T cell receptor (beta chain). The antigen remains unidentified. J was trimmed by 6 bases and V by 0 bases; bases with no gene match: 8. Germline values: CDR1 GTSNPN, CDR2 SVGIG (reference sequence). The CDR3 extends over 15 amino acids. TCRdb re-called the reads with MiXCR, one entry per CDR3 protein. Of over 250,000 distinct CDR3 sequences in the sample, roughly 23% were seen once. This specimen belongs to a study of T cell repertoires in cytomegalovirus infection. Study as a whole: A matching HLA type, together with CMV infection, was signaled by public TCR beta signatures.

Points from the study as a whole: Summed frequency of public TCR beta families distinguished CMV carriers with the relevant HLA.

This rearrangement joins TRBV30 to TRBJ1-5; 7 bases fit TRBD1. This clonotype originated in a human donor in good health (CMV status not recorded). Some clones in this sample may be carry-over from other donors' samples. Source material: PBMCs. CDR3 coding DNA: TGTGCCTGGAGTGTTTTACAGGGGATGACTCAGCCCCAGCATTTT. It yields the protein CAWSVLQGMTQPQHF.